This TCR beta chain was recorded in a study of metastatic and nonmetastatic thyroid tumors. Study-level background: A comparison of repertoires was made across blood and tumor or nodule tissue from malignant and benign thyroid patients.

The table lists this clone with a few counts. TCRdb recomputed clones from the PCR reads via MiXCR. The sample lists about 25,000 clones; 20% to 25% were seen once. Patients had received no treatment of any kind before thyroid surgery. The receptor was derived from a male donor with papillary thyroid cancer or a benign thyroid nodule (not recorded which). Some clones in this sample may be carry-over from other donors' samples. The sequenced sample was blood.

CDR3 bases: TGTGCCAGCAGTTACCTACGAGAGGCCCTCCACTTT. It specifies CASSYLREALHF. V is TRBV6-6 and J is TRBJ1-6; D is undetermined. The CDR3 spans 12 residues. Germline V lookup: CDR1 MNHNY, CDR2 SVGAGI (reference sequence). The V end was cut by 2 bases, the J end by 14 bases, with 10 bases between.